This T cell receptor beta chain originates from a study of shared clonotypes between healthy human individuals. Trimming at V came to 0 bases and at J to 6 bases, leaving 8 bases not matched to a gene. The CDR3 sequence is 16 residues long. CDR1 and CDR2 from the germline V gene are MNHEY and SMNVEV (reference sequence). Selected positively for CCR7 and CD45RO-negative, naive CD8 cells excluded terminally differentiated effector memory CD45RA+ cells. This clone has more than one count but fewer than ten. TCRdb's table, derived via immunoSEQ multiplex PCR, lists solely in-frame clones and lacks some. Seen here are approximately 2,000,000 clones, 80% to 95% observed once, and the top ten hold approximately 1.6%.

This clonotype originated in a man aged 18-30 years in good health. Some clones in this sample may be carry-over from other donors' samples. The chain combines TRBV27 with TRBJ2-1; 7 bases fit TRBD1. Sequencing used naive CD8+ T cells from PBMCs. CDR3 bases: TGTGCCAGCAGTTTATCGACTGCGTACAGGGGCAATGAGCAGTTCTTC. It codes for CASSLSTAYRGNEQFF.